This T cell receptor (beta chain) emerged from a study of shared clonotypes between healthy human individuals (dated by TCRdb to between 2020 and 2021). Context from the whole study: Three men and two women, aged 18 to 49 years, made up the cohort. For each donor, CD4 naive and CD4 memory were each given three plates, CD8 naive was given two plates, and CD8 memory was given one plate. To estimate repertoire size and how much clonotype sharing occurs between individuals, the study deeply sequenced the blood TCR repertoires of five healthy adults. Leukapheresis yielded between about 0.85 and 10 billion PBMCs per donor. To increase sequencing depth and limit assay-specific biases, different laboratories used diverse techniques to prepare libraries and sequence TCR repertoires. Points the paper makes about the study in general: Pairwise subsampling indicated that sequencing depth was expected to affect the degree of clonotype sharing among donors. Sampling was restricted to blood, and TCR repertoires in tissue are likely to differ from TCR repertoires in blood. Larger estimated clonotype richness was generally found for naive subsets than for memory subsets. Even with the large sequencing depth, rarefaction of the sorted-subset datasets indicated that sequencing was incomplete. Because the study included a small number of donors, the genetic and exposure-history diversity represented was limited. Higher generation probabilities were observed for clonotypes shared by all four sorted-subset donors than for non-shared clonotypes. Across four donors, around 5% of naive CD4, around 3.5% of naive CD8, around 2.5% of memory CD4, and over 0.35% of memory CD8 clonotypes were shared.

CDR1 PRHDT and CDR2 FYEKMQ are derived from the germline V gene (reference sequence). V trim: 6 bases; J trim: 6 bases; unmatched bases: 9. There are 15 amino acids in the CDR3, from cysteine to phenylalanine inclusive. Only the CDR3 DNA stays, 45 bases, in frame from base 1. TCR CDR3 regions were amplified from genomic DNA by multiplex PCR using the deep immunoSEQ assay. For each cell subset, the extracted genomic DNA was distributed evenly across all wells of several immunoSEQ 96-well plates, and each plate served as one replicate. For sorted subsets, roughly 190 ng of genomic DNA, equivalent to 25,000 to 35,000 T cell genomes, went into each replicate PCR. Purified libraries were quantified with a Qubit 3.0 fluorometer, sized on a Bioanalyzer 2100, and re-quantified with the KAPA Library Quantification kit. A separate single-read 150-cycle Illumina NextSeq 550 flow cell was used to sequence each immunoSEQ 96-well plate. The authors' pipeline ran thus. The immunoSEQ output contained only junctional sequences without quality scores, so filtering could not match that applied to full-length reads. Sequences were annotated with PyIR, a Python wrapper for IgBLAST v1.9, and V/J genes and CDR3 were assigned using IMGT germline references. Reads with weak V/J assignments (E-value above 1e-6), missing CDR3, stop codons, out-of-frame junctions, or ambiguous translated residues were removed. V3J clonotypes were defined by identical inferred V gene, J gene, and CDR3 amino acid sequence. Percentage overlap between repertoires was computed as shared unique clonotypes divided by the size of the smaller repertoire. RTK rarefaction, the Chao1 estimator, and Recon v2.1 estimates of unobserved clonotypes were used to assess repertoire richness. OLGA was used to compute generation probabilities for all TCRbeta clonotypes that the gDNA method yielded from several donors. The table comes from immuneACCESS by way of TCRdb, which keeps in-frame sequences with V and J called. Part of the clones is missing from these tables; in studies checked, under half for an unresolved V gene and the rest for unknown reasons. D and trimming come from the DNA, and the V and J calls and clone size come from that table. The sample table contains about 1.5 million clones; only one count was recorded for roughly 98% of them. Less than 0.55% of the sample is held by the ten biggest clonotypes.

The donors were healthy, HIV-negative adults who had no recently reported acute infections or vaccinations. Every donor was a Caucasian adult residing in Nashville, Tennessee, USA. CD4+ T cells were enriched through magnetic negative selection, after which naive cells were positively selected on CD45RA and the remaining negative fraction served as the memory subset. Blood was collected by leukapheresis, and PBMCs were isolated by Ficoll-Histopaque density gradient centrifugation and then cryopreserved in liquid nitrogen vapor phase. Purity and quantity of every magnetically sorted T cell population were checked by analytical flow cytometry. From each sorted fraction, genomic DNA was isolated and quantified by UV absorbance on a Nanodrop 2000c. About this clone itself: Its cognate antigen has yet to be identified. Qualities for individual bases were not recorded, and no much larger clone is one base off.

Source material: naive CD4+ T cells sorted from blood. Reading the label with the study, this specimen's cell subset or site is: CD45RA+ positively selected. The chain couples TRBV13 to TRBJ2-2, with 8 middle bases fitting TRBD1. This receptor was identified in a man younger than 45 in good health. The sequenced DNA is TGTGCCAGCAGTTGGACAGGGATTAGGCCCGGGGAGCTGTTTTTT. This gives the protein CASSWTGIRPGELFF.